Listed below are T cell receptor beta chains from one sample, sequenced in a study of T cell responses to AZD1222 COVID-19 vaccine. The repertoire was sequenced with immunoSEQ multiplex PCR; TCRdb's copy has only in-frame clones and lacks some. The sample lists about 120,000 clones; about nine tenths were seen once. The sample here was peripheral blood, taken on day 0 of AZD1222 vaccination. All receptors come from an adult in good health. CDR3s include the opening cysteine and the closing phenylalanine or tryptophan. Fields, in order: D gene, J gene, clone size, V gene, CDR3 protein, CDR3 DNA. D genes are given only for firm matches. Clone size is stated in some rows and not others, as once, few, many or a class when expanded.

>NA|TRBJ2-7|NA|TRBV5-5
CASSQVLGHQVGSYEQYF
TGTGCCAGCAGCCAGGTGTTAGGCCACCAAGTCGGCTCCTACGAGCAGTACTTC
>NA|TRBJ1-1|NA|TRBV2
CASIGRGVSPNTEAFF
TGTGCCAGCATCGGGAGGGGGGTGTCACCGAACACTGAAGCTTTCTTT
>NA|TRBJ2-5|NA|TRBV13
CASSLGGVAETQYF
TGTGCCAGCAGCTTAGGGGGAGTGGCGGAGACCCAGTACTTC
>TRBD1|TRBJ2-3|once|TRBV9
CASTQGDRVADTQYF
TGTGCCAGCACCCAAGGGGACAGGGTGGCAGATACGCAGTATTTT
>NA|TRBJ1-4|NA|TRBV27
CASRGVREKLFF
TGTGCCAGCAGGGGAGTTAGGGAAAAACTGTTTTTT
>NA|TRBJ2-1|NA|TRBV18
CASSRYSYNEQFF
TGTGCCAGCTCACGCTACTCCTACAATGAGCAGTTCTTC
>NA|TRBJ1-5|many|TRBV24-1
CATSDFRATRPQHF
TGTGCCACCAGTGATTTCAGAGCTACAAGGCCCCAGCATTTT
>TRBD1|TRBJ1-6|NA|TRBV4-3
CASSQTWDRGRSPLHF
TGCGCCAGCAGCCAAACCTGGGACAGAGGGCGATCACCCCTCCACTTT
>NA|TRBJ2-1|NA|TRBV19
CASSTQWGIYEQFF
TGTGCCAGTAGTACCCAATGGGGGATCTATGAGCAGTTCTTC
>NA|TRBJ2-2|NA|TRBV3-1/TRBV3-2
CASSPPSSTGELFF
TGTGCCAGCAGCCCCCCATCATCGACCGGGGAGCTGTTTTTT
>TRBD1|TRBJ1-6|NA|TRBV19
CASSSRTGDNSPLHF
TGTGCCAGTAGTTCCAGGACAGGGGATAATTCACCCCTCCACTTT
>NA|TRBJ1-2|NA|TRBV10-3
CAISESGQLYGYTF
TGTGCCATCAGTGAGTCGGGGCAGCTCTATGGCTACACCTTC
>TRBD2|TRBJ2-3|NA|TRBV7-2
CASSLAGGDITDTQYF
TGTGCCAGCAGCTTAGCGGGGGGGGATATCACAGATACGCAGTATTTT
>NA|TRBJ2-1|NA|TRBV28
CASSLILVNEQFF
TGTGCCAGCAGCTTGATCCTGGTGAATGAGCAGTTCTTC
>TRBD2|TRBJ2-7|NA|TRBV25-1
CASSEWGSGALEQYF
TGTGCCAGCAGTGAATGGGGTAGCGGGGCTCTCGAGCAGTACTTC
>NA|TRBJ1-3|few|TRBV6-1
CASSEGRRVSGNTIYF
TGTGCCAGCAGTGAAGGTCGCAGAGTCTCTGGAAACACCATATATTTT
>NA|TRBJ2-7|many|TRBV6-5
CASSRQTSSYEQYF
TGTGCCAGCAGCAGGCAAACTAGCTCCTACGAGCAGTACTTC
>NA|TRBJ2-3|NA|TRBV9
CASSVGVTSTDTQYF
TGTGCCAGCAGCGTAGGAGTCACTAGCACAGATACGCAGTATTTT
>NA|TRBJ2-3|NA|TRBV19
CASSGTRASTDTQYF
TGTGCCAGTAGTGGGACGCGGGCGAGCACAGATACGCAGTATTTT
>NA|TRBJ2-5|once|TRBV18
CASSPVGAQGETQYF
TGTGCCAGCTCACCTGTGGGGGCACAAGGAGAGACCCAGTACTTC
>NA|TRBJ2-5|NA|TRBV5-8
CASSLTPRETQYF
TGTGCCAGCAGCTTGACCCCACGAGAGACCCAGTACTTC
>NA|TRBJ2-7|NA|TRBV5-1
CASRLRIPYEQYF
TGCGCCAGCAGACTACGAATCCCCTACGAGCAGTACTTC
>NA|TRBJ2-3|once|TRBV6-6
CASSSVGADTQYF
TGTGCCAGCAGCTCAGTCGGGGCAGATACGCAGTATTTT
>NA|TRBJ2-7|NA|TRBV11-2
CASSLAAGAPNEQYF
TGTGCCAGCAGCTTGGCTGCCGGGGCCCCCAACGAGCAGTACTTC
>TRBD1|TRBJ2-2|NA|TRBV5-6
CASSERGRVTGELFF
TGTGCCAGCAGCGAGAGGGGGCGCGTCACCGGGGAGCTGTTTTTT
>TRBD1|TRBJ1-2|few|TRBV3-1/TRBV3-2
CASSQARGNYGYTF
TGTGCCAGCAGCCAAGCCAGGGGGAACTATGGCTACACCTTC
>TRBD1|TRBJ2-7|NA|TRBV7-9
CASSSGQGLSYEQYF
TGTGCCAGCAGCTCCGGACAGGGCCTCTCCTACGAGCAGTACTTC
>TRBD1|TRBJ2-3|NA|TRBV25-1
CGSGQGGTDTQYF
TGTGGTTCGGGACAGGGAGGCACAGATACGCAGTATTTT
>TRBD1|TRBJ2-7|once|TRBV6-5
CASRSGQASYEQYF
TGTGCCAGCAGAAGTGGACAGGCCTCCTACGAGCAGTACTTC
>NA|TRBJ1-5|NA|TRBV6-5
CASSYSGDQPQHF
TGTGCCAGCAGTTACTCGGGCGATCAGCCCCAGCATTTT
>NA|TRBJ2-5|NA|TRBV14
CASSLQDSPETQYF
TGTGCCAGCAGCCTACAGGATAGCCCAGAGACCCAGTACTTC
>NA|TRBJ1-2|NA|TRBV28
CASSLGGYYGYTF
TGTGCCAGCAGTTTAGGGGGGTACTACGGCTACACCTTC
>NA|TRBJ2-7|NA|TRBV21-1
CASSTKAGLAASLPYEQYF
TGTGCCAGCAGCACTAAAGCGGGACTAGCGGCGTCCTTACCCTACGAGCAGTACTTC
>NA|TRBJ1-1|few|TRBV2
CASSEIKGENTEAFF
TGTGCCAGCAGTGAAATAAAGGGGGAGAACACTGAAGCTTTCTTT
>TRBD1|TRBJ1-2|NA|TRBV4-1
CASSQDGTVLYGYTF
TGCGCCAGCAGCCAAGATGGGACAGTGCTCTATGGCTACACCTTC
>NA|TRBJ1-1|NA|TRBV12-3/TRBV12-4
CASGLRLDTEAFF
TGTGCCAGCGGACTTAGGTTGGACACTGAAGCTTTCTTT
>TRBD2|TRBJ2-5|NA|TRBV5-4
CASSLGTSAGQETQYF
TGTGCCAGCAGCTTGGGAACTAGCGCCGGACAAGAGACCCAGTACTTC
>NA|TRBJ1-2|few|TRBV4-2
CASSQEGGVGGYTF
TGTGCCAGCAGCCAAGAAGGCGGGGTAGGGGGCTACACCTTC
>TRBD2|TRBJ2-2|NA|TRBV11-3
CASSSGLAGDTGELFF
TGTGCCAGCAGCTCAGGACTAGCGGGGGACACCGGGGAGCTGTTTTTT
>NA|TRBJ2-7|NA|TRBV5-6
CASSPDGDYEQYF
TGTGCCAGCAGCCCGGACGGGGACTACGAGCAGTACTTC
>TRBD2|TRBJ2-7|NA|TRBV4-3
CASSQVAGGGYEQYF
TGCGCCAGCAGCCAAGTTGCGGGGGGCGGCTACGAGCAGTACTTC
>NA|TRBJ2-2|NA|TRBV6-2/TRBV6-3
CASSYFRNLGELFF
TGTGCCAGCAGTTATTTCCGTAATCTCGGGGAGCTGTTTTTT
>TRBD1|TRBJ2-1|NA|TRBV6-1
CASSPPGQSYNEQFF
TGTGCCAGCAGTCCTCCGGGACAGTCCTACAATGAGCAGTTCTTC
>TRBD1|TRBJ2-1|NA|TRBV7-2
CASSSQGAYNEQFF
TGTGCCAGCAGCTCGCAGGGGGCCTACAATGAGCAGTTCTTC
>TRBD2|TRBJ2-7|once|TRBV4-3
CASSQSSGGATYEQYF
TGCGCCAGCAGCCAGTCTAGCGGGGGGGCGACCTACGAGCAGTACTTC
>NA|TRBJ1-5|NA|TRBV4-1
CASSQGQGINQPQHF
TGCGCCAGCAGCCAAGGCCAGGGGATCAATCAGCCCCAGCATTTT
>TRBD1|TRBJ1-4|once|TRBV7-8
CASSSSTGGFEKLFF
TGTGCCAGCAGCTCCTCGACAGGGGGTTTTGAAAAACTGTTTTTT
>NA|TRBJ2-1|NA|TRBV7-2
CASSYRPSEQFF
TGTGCCAGCAGCTATCGCCCCTCTGAGCAGTTCTTC
>TRBD1|TRBJ2-5|NA|TRBV9
CASSTGQGQETQYF
TGTGCCAGCAGCACGGGACAGGGACAAGAGACCCAGTACTTC
>NA|TRBJ1-1|NA|TRBV5-4
CASSLDRFTEAFF
TGTGCCAGCAGCTTGGACCGATTCACTGAAGCTTTCTTT
>NA|TRBJ1-1|NA|TRBV18
CASSRNRDEAFF
TGTGCCAGCTCGCGAAACAGGGATGAAGCTTTCTTT
>TRBD1|TRBJ2-7|NA|TRBV18
CASSLQGTINYEQYF
TGTGCCAGCTCACTACAGGGGACGATCAACTACGAGCAGTACTTC
>NA|TRBJ2-2|few|TRBV28
CASSLLRAESANTGELFF
TGTGCCAGCAGTTTGCTCAGGGCCGAATCTGCGAACACCGGGGAGCTGTTTTTT
>NA|TRBJ1-2|NA|TRBV5-1
CASSTGTTPYGYTF
TGCGCCAGCAGCACCGGGACAACCCCATATGGCTACACCTTC
>TRBD1|TRBJ2-2|NA|TRBV5-1
CASIQGAPNTGELFF
TGCGCCAGCATACAGGGGGCCCCGAACACCGGGGAGCTGTTTTTT
>TRBD1|TRBJ1-6|NA|TRBV14
CASSLQTGAYSPLHF
TGTGCCAGCAGCCTCCAGACAGGGGCTTATTCACCCCTCCACTTT
>NA|TRBJ2-7|NA|TRBV14
CASSQVNSYEQYF
TGTGCCAGCAGCCAAGTCAACTCCTACGAGCAGTACTTC